This T cell receptor (beta chain) was profiled in a study of cytomegalovirus exposure and HLA in healthy donors. Study background: Genotyping showed roughly 83% of fewer than 500 donors falling in the Caucasian-associated ancestry cluster. Overall study results and limits: Being indistinguishable, some V segments were excluded, TRBV6-2 and TRBV6-3 among them. For cytomegalovirus status, the classifier reportedly gave diagnoses with high specificity and sensitivity.

The PCR used 60 Vbeta and 13 Jbeta primers. Only in-frame clones appear in the TCRdb table, and some are missing; sequencing was by immunoSEQ multiplex PCR. The sample data list 20,000 to 25,000 clones. With V trimmed by 8 bases and J by 3 bases, 2 bases remained unmatched. This CDR3 has 12 residues. Germline V gene sequence: CDR1 LNHDA, CDR2 SQIVND (reference sequence). Comment on this clone: Its target is not known.

The sample taken for sequencing was PBMCs. The clonotype comes from a male donor in good health and CMV-seropositive. V gene TRBV19 combines with J gene TRBJ1-2, with 8 bases lining up with TRBD1. The CDR3 DNA follows: TGTGCCAGTTTACAGGGGGACTATGGCTACACCTTC. Amino acids: CASLQGDYGYTF.